This T cell receptor (beta chain) was sequenced in a study of blood T cell repertoires in COVID-19. Using immunoSEQ multiplex PCR, the repertoire was profiled, and TCRdb retains in-frame clones only, with some absent. The sample has 300,000 to 350,000 clones; 90% to 95% are singletons. The CDR3 consists of 16 residues. Germline V gives CDR1 MRHNA, CDR2 SNTAGT. The V and J ends lost 3 bases and 2 bases respectively, with 16 bases between them. The sample taken for sequencing was PBMCs or T cells enriched from blood (not recorded which). This TCR derives from a woman aged 30 to 39 who had been exposed to COVID-19. The V gene is TRBV6-4, the J gene TRBJ2-5, with no clear D. The CDR3 DNA sequence: TGTGCCAGCAGTGAGGCCCACCCCCAAAAGCAAGAGACCCAGTACTTC. Translation: CASSEAHPQKQETQYF.